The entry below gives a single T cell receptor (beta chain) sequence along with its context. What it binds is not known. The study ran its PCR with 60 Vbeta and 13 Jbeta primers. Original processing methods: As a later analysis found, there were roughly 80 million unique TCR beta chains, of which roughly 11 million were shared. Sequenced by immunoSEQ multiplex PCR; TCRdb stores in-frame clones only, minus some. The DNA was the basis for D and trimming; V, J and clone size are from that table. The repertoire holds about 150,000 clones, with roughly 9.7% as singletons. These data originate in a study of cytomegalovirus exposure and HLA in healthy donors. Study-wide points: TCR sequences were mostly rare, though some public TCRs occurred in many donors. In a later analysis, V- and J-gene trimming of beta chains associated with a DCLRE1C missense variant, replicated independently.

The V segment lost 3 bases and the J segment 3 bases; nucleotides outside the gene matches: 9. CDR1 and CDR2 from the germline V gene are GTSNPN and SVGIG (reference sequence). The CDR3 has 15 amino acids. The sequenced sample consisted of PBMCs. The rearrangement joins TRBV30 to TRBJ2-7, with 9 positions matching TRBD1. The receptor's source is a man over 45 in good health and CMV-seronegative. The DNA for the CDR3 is TGTGCCTGGAGGGGGAGGGGGACAGGGAACTACGAGCAGTACTTC. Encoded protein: CAWRGRGTGNYEQYF.